One sample yielded the 20 T cell receptor beta chains listed below, sequenced in a study of patients and donors after allogeneic stem cell transplantation (TCRdb year 2020). To prepare the library, RT-PCR was applied. Instrument on record: NextSeq 550. In TCRdb, the public reads were trimmed at Q25 with fastp and aligned with MiXCR, with productive beta chains retained. CDR3 protein duplicates are merged, each entry listing the most common genes and DNA. The table for this sample lists some 960,000 distinct CDR3 sequences; 18% of them were counted only once. Together, the top ten hold 6% of the sample. The sample comprised blood, either unsorted or a sorted T cell fraction (not recorded which). These TCRs come from a human donor who was either an allogeneic HSCT recipient or a stem cell or donor lymphocyte infusion donor (not recorded which). It is not recorded whose cells these are; they may come from a transplant donor.

The chain carries TRBV7-9 and TRBJ2-2; 9 bases are shared with TRBD2. The CDR3 spans 15 residues. J lost 7 bases, V lost 5 bases, and 8 bases had no gene match. Germline V CDR1 and CDR2: SEHNR, FQNEAQ (reference sequence). In nucleotides, the CDR3 is TGTGCCAGCAGCCTCCAGCGGGGGGCAGGCGGGGAGCTGTTTTTT. As protein: CASSLQRGAGGELFF.

The V gene is TRBV7-2, the J gene TRBJ2-7; D is unclear. The CDR3 contains 11 residues. The V gene lost 4 bases and the J gene lost 6 bases, with 7 bases spanning the gap. Per germline, CDR1 SGHTA and CDR2 FQGNSA. CDR3 sequence reads: CASSWVGEQYF. In DNA form, the CDR3 reads TGTGCCAGCAGCTGGGTAGGCGAGCAGTACTTC. Looking up the rest from reference TRBV7-2 and TRBJ2-7 gives the full variable domain: GAGVSQSPSNKVTEKGKDVELRCDPISGHTALYWYRQSLGQGLEFLIYFQGNSAPDKSGLPSDRFSAERTGGSVSTLTIQRTQQEDSAVYLCASSWVGEQYFGPGTRLTVT.

V usage is TRBV5-6 and J usage is TRBJ2-4, with TRBD1 identical over 9 bases. CDR1 is SGHDT, CDR2 YYEEEE, per germline. The CDR3 totals 15 residues. The V and J ends lost 5 bases and 1 base, in that order; junction bases with no gene match: 4. CDR3 sequence (DNA): TGTGCCAGCAGTATGGACAGGGGTGCCAAAAACATTCAGTACTTC. This codes for CASSMDRGAKNIQYF.

The chain employs TRBV9 and TRBJ2-5; D is unresolved. The germline V gene has CDR1 SGDLS and CDR2 YYNGEE. V was shortened by 6 bases and J by 6 bases, with 12 bases between the two germline ends. The CDR3 runs to 12 residues. The DNA of the CDR3 is TGTGCCAGCAACTACTCCCTAAAGACCCAGTACTTC. Translating gives CASNYSLKTQYF.

In this sample, this clonotype turned up a few times. The rearrangement links TRBV12-3 or TRBV12-4 to TRBJ2-1, with TRBD2 identical over 13 bases. The trim removed 6 bases at V and 15 bases at J, leaving 11 bases unmatched. This CDR3 contains 14 residues. CDR3 in DNA: TGTGCCAGCAGAACTCGGACTAGCGGGGGCGCGTGGTTCTTC. Translating gives CASRTRTSGGAWFF.

The rearrangement uses TRBV12-3 or TRBV12-4 and TRBJ1-1, with unresolved D. The CDR3 has 15 amino acids. V dropped 7 bases and J dropped 4 bases, with 19 bases sitting between them. The CDR3 loop is CASTQTGSRGTEAFF. The CDR3 bases are TGTGCCAGCACTCAAACGGGCTCTCGGGGCACTGAAGCTTTCTTT.

This rearrangement joins TRBV27 to TRBJ1-2; the D gene is possibly TRBD1 (5 bases). Germline V gives CDR1 MNHEY, CDR2 SMNVEV (reference sequence). Trimming left V 4 bases short and J 4 bases short, with 16 bases between. There are 15 residues in the CDR3. The CDR3 DNA follows: TGTGCCAGCAGTTCCTGGGACCGGGCGGGCTATGGCTACACCTTC. Amino acid sequence: CASSSWDRAGYGYTF.

This clonotype was seen a few times. The chain employs TRBV7-6 and TRBJ2-5, with TRBD2 matching 8 bases. Germline loops: CDR1 SGHVS, CDR2 FNYEAQ. Germline trimming cut 1 base from V and 4 bases from J; bases unmatched to any gene: 11. The CDR3 runs 17 residues. The CDR3 reads CASSLGLAGALGETQYF. In DNA, the CDR3 is TGTGCCAGCAGCTTAGGTCTAGCGGGCGCCCTGGGAGAGACCCAGTACTTC.

This clonotype was observed a few times. The rearrangement uses TRBV12-3 or TRBV12-4 and TRBJ2-7; 8 nucleotides line up with TRBD2. CDR3 length equals 15 residues. J lost 1 base, V lost 2 bases, and 4 bases had no gene match. CDR3 nucleotides: TGTGCCAGCAGTTTATCTAGCGGGTTTTCCTACGAGCAGTACTTC. Its translation is CASSLSSGFSYEQYF.

Only a few counts were recorded for this clonotype. The CDR3 nucleotides are TGCAGTGCTAGAGACAGGGCGAACACTGAAGCTTTCTTT. This translates into CSARDRANTEAFF. The chain combines TRBV20-1 with TRBJ1-1; D may be TRBD1 (5 bases). In germline, CDR1 is DFQATT, CDR2 SNEGSKA (reference sequence). The CDR3 is made up of 13 amino acids. V was cut by 0 bases and J by 1 base, with 6 bases left in between.

This chain uses TRBV18 with TRBJ2-3; no clear D gene. CDR3 length: 15 amino acids. Germline loops: CDR1 KGHSH, CDR2 LQKENI. V was clipped by 3 bases and J by 2 bases, with 12 bases between them. The CDR3 reads CASSPFGGNTDTQYF. The CDR3 coding sequence is TGTGCCAGCTCACCTTTCGGTGGGAACACAGATACGCAGTATTTT.

The genes are TRBV27 and TRBJ1-1, with D unresolved. The CDR3 length is 17 residues. With 3 bases removed from V and 5 bases from J, the gap between germline ends came to 22 bases. Germline V gives CDR1 MNHEY, CDR2 SMNVEV (reference sequence). CDR3 in DNA: TGTGCCAGCAGTTTGTTTAAGGTGGCAGGAAGGTGGACTGAAGCTTTCTTT. As protein: CASSLFKVAGRWTEAFF.

This clonotype came up many times. V and J are TRBV12-3 or TRBV12-4 and TRBJ2-2, with unresolved D. Trimming pared 3 bases from V and 1 base from J, leaving 6 bases between. The CDR3 totals 14 residues. CDR3 coding DNA: TGTGCCAGCAGTTTCCCCGAGAACACCGGGGAGCTGTTTTTT. Its translation is CASSFPENTGELFF.

The rearrangement uses TRBV7-2 and TRBJ2-7; 7 positions agree with TRBD1. Trimming cost V 4 bases and J 5 bases; bases outside gene matches: 17. Germline CDR1 reads SGHTA; CDR2 reads FQGNSA. The CDR3 spans 17 residues. The chain's CDR3 is CASSSTTIRQGTHEQYF. As DNA, the CDR3 is TGTGCCAGCAGCTCAACGACAATAAGACAGGGTACCCACGAGCAGTACTTC.

The V and J genes are TRBV10-3 and TRBJ1-1; unclear D gene. The germline gives CDR1 ENHRY, CDR2 SYGVKD. With 7 bases removed from V and 5 bases from J, the gap between germline ends came to 8 bases. CDR3 length: 11 amino acids. The CDR3 sequence: CAITRGTEAFF. In DNA, the CDR3 is TGTGCCATCACGCGGGGAACTGAAGCTTTCTTT.

The gene calls are TRBV12-3 or TRBV12-4 and TRBJ1-2; 9 positions match TRBD1. The CDR3 extends over 13 amino acids. After removal of 6 bases from V and 8 bases from J, the junction contained 7 bases not matched to a gene. The CDR3, as DNA: TGTGCCAGCAGCATTGGACAGGGGAGCGGCTACACCTTC. Amino acids: CASSIGQGSGYTF.

The gene calls are TRBV19 and TRBJ2-1, with 7 bases matching TRBD1. The germline gives CDR1 LNHDA, CDR2 SQIVND (reference sequence). Trimming took 7 bases from V and 6 from J; bases not matched to a gene: 12. CDR3 size: 15 residues. Written as DNA, the CDR3 is TGTGCCAGTACCCTCCCCGGGACAGCATCCAATGAGCAGTTCTTC. This gives the protein CASTLPGTASNEQFF.

Only a few counts were recorded for this clonotype. The chain employs TRBV12-3 or TRBV12-4 and TRBJ1-1, with D possibly being TRBD1 (6 bases). V lost 4 bases, J lost 0 bases, and 15 bases lay in between. This CDR3 spans 16 amino acids. The CDR3 is CASSSDRQPMNTEAFF. The CDR3 region has the DNA TGTGCCAGCAGTTCGGACAGACAACCGATGAACACTGAAGCTTTCTTT.

In this sample, this clonotype turned up a few times. The chain carries TRBV9 and TRBJ2-5, with D unclear. V shed 0 bases and J shed 1 base, with 10 bases lying between them. Per the germline V gene, CDR1 is SGDLS and CDR2 is YYNGEE. The CDR3 is 15 amino acids. CDR3 loop: CASSVGTASQETQYF. The DNA of the CDR3 is TGTGCCAGCAGCGTAGGGACGGCCTCCCAAGAGACCCAGTACTTC.

This chain links TRBV4-1 with TRBJ2-1; D gene ambiguous. V lost 0 bases and J 10 bases, leaving 13 bases between the germline ends. The CDR3 contains 14 residues. CDR1 is MGHRA, CDR2 YSYEKL, per germline. In DNA form, the CDR3 reads TGCGCCAGCAGCCAAGAAGAAAGGTCTAAAGAGCAGTTCTTC. Its translation: CASSQEERSKEQFF.